This T cell receptor beta chain was found in a study of cytomegalovirus exposure and HLA in healthy donors. In regard to this clone: Its antigen is undetermined.

The PCR contained 60 Vbeta and 13 Jbeta primers. This table comes from immunoSEQ multiplex PCR, and its TCRdb copy is limited to in-frame clones, with some not included. The sample totals over 120,000 clones. Notes on the study in general: TCR association rates varied by HLA locus in a later analysis, with DRB1 highest and HLA-C lowest. The classifier reportedly diagnosed cytomegalovirus status with high sensitivity and specificity. Highly shared sequence variants in one cluster were likely a sequencing artifact.

Whereas donors were nominally healthy upon sampling, unrecorded immune exposures were probable. The CDR3 runs 17 residues. In germline, CDR1 is MGHRA, CDR2 YSYEKL. V dropped 0 bases and J dropped 1; count of bases not matched to a gene: 6. Material for sequencing was PBMCs. This sequence originates from a male donor in good health and CMV-seronegative. The rearrangement uses TRBV4-1 and TRBJ2-1; 7 nucleotides line up with TRBD2. Here the CDR3 reads CASSQETQLASYNEQFF. The DNA for the CDR3 is TGCGCCAGCAGCCAAGAGACGCAACTAGCGTCCTACAATGAGCAGTTCTTC.